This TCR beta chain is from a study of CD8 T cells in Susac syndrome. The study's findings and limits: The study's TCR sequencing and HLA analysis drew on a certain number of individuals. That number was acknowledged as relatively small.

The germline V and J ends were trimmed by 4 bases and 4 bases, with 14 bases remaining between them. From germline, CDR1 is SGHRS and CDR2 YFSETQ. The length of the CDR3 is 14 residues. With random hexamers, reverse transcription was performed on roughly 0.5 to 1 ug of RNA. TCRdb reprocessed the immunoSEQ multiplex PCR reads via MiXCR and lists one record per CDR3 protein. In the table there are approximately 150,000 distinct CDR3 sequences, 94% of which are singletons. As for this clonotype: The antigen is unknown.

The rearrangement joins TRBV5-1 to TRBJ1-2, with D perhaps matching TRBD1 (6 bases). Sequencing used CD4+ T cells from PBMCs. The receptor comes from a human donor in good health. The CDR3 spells CASSSEGGAYGYTF. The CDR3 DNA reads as TGCGCCAGCAGCAGCGAAGGGGGGGCCTATGGCTACACCTTC.